This is a list of T cell receptor beta chains from one sample in a study of CD8+ T cells in alopecia areata. Profiled with immunoSEQ multiplex PCR; TCRdb holds only in-frame clones, not every one. Of 50,000 to 80,000 clones listed, about 40% are singletons. The sequencing sample was made of NKG2D-low CD8+ T cells sorted from blood. These TCRs come from a human donor with alopecia areata. CDR3s include the opening cysteine and the closing phenylalanine or tryptophan. The D gene is left open where the match is weak. Clone size is stated in some rows and not others, as once, few, many or a class when expanded.

-,TRBV19,TRBJ2-7,-,TGTGCCAGTAGTGTGGCGACCAACTACGAGCAGTACTTC,CASSVATNYEQYF
-,TRBV6-6,TRBJ1-1,-,TGTGCCAGCAGTTACTCATCAGGGACGGGGACTGAAGCTTTCTTT,CASSYSSGTGTEAFF
-,TRBV19,TRBJ2-1,-,TGTGCCAGCTACTCCCGGGGGGAGCAGTTCTTC,CASYSRGEQFF
TRBD1,TRBV29-1,TRBJ2-7,few,TGCAGCGTCGCTCCGGGACAGGGCTACGAGCAGTACTTC,CSVAPGQGYEQYF
TRBD1,TRBV4-2,TRBJ1-1,-,TGTGCCAGCAGGGATACAGGGGGAACTGAAGCTTTCTTT,CASRDTGGTEAFF
-,TRBV19,TRBJ1-1,few,TGTGCCAGTAAAGTGGTGGAGAACACTGAAGCTTTCTTT,CASKVVENTEAFF
-,TRBV5-1,TRBJ1-5,-,TGCGCCAGCAGCTTGGACCACGCCAATCAGCCCCAGCATTTT,CASSLDHANQPQHF
TRBD1,TRBV6-5,TRBJ2-7,-,TGTGCCAGCAGTCCGACAGGGGCTGGAGAGCAGTACTTC,CASSPTGAGEQYF
-,TRBV7-9,TRBJ1-2,-,TGTGCCAGCAGGGGGCAAGGGTATGGCTACACCTTC,CASRGQGYGYTF
TRBD2,TRBV10-3,TRBJ2-7,-,TGTGCCATCAGTGGGAATAGCGGGAGCAGAGAGCAGTACTTC,CAISGNSGSREQYF
-,TRBV7-9,TRBJ1-2,-,TGTGCCAGCAGCGACCAACCGGACAGACCTAACTTC,CASSDQPDRPNF
TRBD2,TRBV7-9,TRBJ2-1,few,TGTGCCAGTATCCCTGGAGCGGGAGCGCACAATGAGCAGTTCTTC,CASIPGAGAHNEQFF
-,TRBV29-1,TRBJ1-1,few,TGCAGCGTTGAAGATTGGTTCGGGGATCCTGAAGCTTTCTTT,CSVEDWFGDPEAFF
TRBD2,TRBV2,TRBJ2-7,few,TGTGCCAGCAGCTCCTCCAATCTAGCGGGGGGAACCTACGAGCAGTACTTC,CASSSSNLAGGTYEQYF
-,TRBV29-1,TRBJ2-7,-,TGCAGCGTTGAAACACAGGGTCAGACCTACGAGCAGTACTTC,CSVETQGQTYEQYF
-,TRBV29-1,TRBJ1-2,-,TGCAGCGTTGGCTCAAACAGTGATGGCTACACCTTC,CSVGSNSDGYTF
-,TRBV5-6,TRBJ2-7,-,TGTGCCAGCAGCTCAGGGGAGAGCTTCTACGAGCAGTACTTC,CASSSGESFYEQYF
-,TRBV6-6,TRBJ2-4,-,TGTGCCAGCACCCTGGAACGGGACATTCAGTACTTC,CASTLERDIQYF
-,TRBV28,TRBJ2-1,-,TGTGCCAGCAGTTTAGGGCTAGCAAAAGGGCATGAGCAGTTCTTC,CASSLGLAKGHEQFF
-,TRBV30,TRBJ2-1,-,TGTGCCTGGAGGCAGGAGGGCAATGAGCAGTTCTTC,CAWRQEGNEQFF
-,TRBV2,TRBJ2-7,few,TGTGCCAGCAGTGGCCCCCTTGGACAGCCGGGGGGTTACGAGCAGTACTTC,CASSGPLGQPGGYEQYF
TRBD1,TRBV6-6,TRBJ2-7,-,TGTGCCAGCAGTTACGTGGCAGGGGGATCGGGCGAGCAGTACTTC,CASSYVAGGSGEQYF
TRBD1,TRBV27,TRBJ2-1,few,TGTGCCAGCAGTCAGGGGGCAGGGGGCCCCTACAATGAGCAGTTCTTC,CASSQGAGGPYNEQFF
-,TRBV5-6,TRBJ1-2,few,TGTGCCAGCAGCTTGGATCAGGGGCGGCGGGACTATGGCTACACCTTC,CASSLDQGRRDYGYTF
TRBD2,TRBV29-1,TRBJ2-1,-,TGCAGCGTTGAAATACTTAGCGGGAGACACAATGAGCAGTTCTTC,CSVEILSGRHNEQFF
TRBD2,TRBV29-1,TRBJ2-1,-,TGCAGCGTTGAGGGTTGGACTAGCGGGTACTACAATGAGCAGTTCTTC,CSVEGWTSGYYNEQFF
-,TRBV29-1,TRBJ2-7,few,TGCAGCGCCACAGACGGCGTCCGCTCCTACGAGCAGTACTTC,CSATDGVRSYEQYF
-,TRBV5-6,TRBJ2-7,-,TGTGCCAGCAGCTTGGGGCGGAGCTCCTACGAGCAGTACTTC,CASSLGRSSYEQYF
-,TRBV4-1,TRBJ2-1,-,TGCGCCAGCAGCCAAGACCCGGGCAATGAGCAGTTCTTC,CASSQDPGNEQFF